Shown below are 15 T cell receptor beta chains from a single sample sequenced in a study of cytomegalovirus exposure and HLA in healthy donors. The PCR ran on 60 Vbeta and 13 Jbeta primers. Some clones are missing from TCRdb's copy, which holds only in-frame ones; the method was immunoSEQ multiplex PCR. The table lists fewer than 90,000 clones, under 85% of them singletons. Sequencing was performed on PBMCs. These receptor sequences come from a male donor in good health and CMV-seronegative.

This clone was detected once. The chain has TRBV6-1 and TRBJ1-2; D might be TRBD1 (6 bases). Looked up from germline, CDR1 is MNHNS and CDR2 is SASEGT. The CDR3 contains 13 residues. V lost 4 bases, J lost 4 bases, and 10 bases lay in between. The CDR3: CASSGGRTYGYTF. CDR3 in DNA: TGTGCCAGCAGTGGGGGGCGCACCTATGGCTACACCTTC.

The chain joins TRBV30 to TRBJ1-6, with D tentatively TRBD1 (5 bases). The CDR3 loop spans 16 amino acids. V shed 4 bases and J shed 0 bases, with 13 bases lying between them. Looked up from germline, CDR1 is GTSNPN and CDR2 is SVGIG (reference sequence). DNA for the CDR3: TGTGCCTGGACCCGGGACTTCAGCTCCTATAATTCACCCCTCCACTTT. Its translation is CAWTRDFSSYNSPLHF.

The genes are TRBV27 and TRBJ1-5; no firm D call. The CDR3 loop spans 14 amino acids. Trimming pared 2 bases from V and 4 bases from J, leaving 9 bases between. Germline assignment: CDR1 MNHEY and CDR2 SMNVEV (reference sequence). CDR3 region: CASSLLANNQPQHF. The CDR3 DNA sequence: TGTGCCAGCAGTTTACTAGCTAATAATCAGCCCCAGCATTTT.

The chain carries TRBV19 and TRBJ1-1; TRBD1 might be the D (6 bases). The V gene lost 3 bases and the J gene lost 5 bases, with 16 bases spanning the gap. The CDR3 totals 15 residues. The germline CDR1 and CDR2 sequences are LNHDA and SQIVND (reference sequence). DNA for the CDR3: TGTGCCAGTAGTATGGACAGTGGGGTAGGTACTGAAGCTTTCTTT. It specifies CASSMDSGVGTEAFF.

V and J are TRBV28 and TRBJ1-5; 9 nucleotides line up with TRBD1. V lost 4 bases and J lost 6; bases outside the gene matches: 7. Germline lookup yields CDR1 MDHEN and CDR2 SYDVKM. The CDR3 contains 15 residues. The CDR3 bases are TGTGCCAGCAGTTCCGGACAGGGGAGGACTCAGCCCCAGCATTTT. This gives the protein CASSSGQGRTQPQHF.

The rearrangement uses TRBV28 and TRBJ1-2, with a weak D call TRBD1 (6 bases). V was cut by 6 bases and J by 5 bases, with 19 bases left in between. The germline CDR1 and CDR2 sequences are MDHEN and SYDVKM. The CDR3 covers 15 residues. CDR3: CASSPDSWAHYGYTF. CDR3 DNA sequence: TGTGCCAGCAGCCCGGACAGTTGGGCCCATTATGGCTACACCTTC.

The chain employs TRBV5-8 and TRBJ1-6, with 9 bases aligning to TRBD1. The CDR3 length is 15 residues. V dropped 3 bases and J dropped 7; count of bases not matched to a gene: 5. Germline V gene lookup returns CDR1 SGHTS and CDR2 YDEGEE. CDR3 loop: CASSWTGVWNSPLHF. The CDR3 coding sequence is TGTGCCAGCAGCTGGACAGGGGTATGGAATTCACCCCTCCACTTT.

The V gene is TRBV18, the J gene TRBJ1-1; TRBD1 matches 7 bases. CDR1 is KGHSH and CDR2 is LQKENI in the germline V gene. Trimming removed 0 bases from V and 4 bases from J; junction bases left unmatched: 2. This CDR3 spans 14 amino acids. CDR3 protein: CASSPPTGSTEAFF. CDR3 bases: TGTGCCAGCTCACCACCGACAGGGAGCACTGAAGCTTTCTTT.

CDR3 protein: CASSLGYGSYNEQFF. In DNA form, the CDR3 reads TGTGCCAGCAGCTTAGGGTACGGGTCCTACAATGAGCAGTTCTTC. The chain uses TRBV7-2 and TRBJ2-1; D remains unclear. CDR3 size: 15 residues. Germline CDR1 is SGHTA and CDR2 is FQGNSA. The V gene lost 1 base and the J gene lost 1 base, with 8 bases spanning the gap.

The rearrangement joins TRBV5-5 to TRBJ2-7; TRBD1 agrees at 8 bases. CDR1 is SGHKS, CDR2 YYEKEE, per germline (reference sequence). The J segment lost 4 bases and the V segment lost 4 bases, leaving 7 bases of the junction unmatched. The CDR3 loop spans 14 amino acids. Here the CDR3 reads CASSRPGGAYEQYF. The CDR3 nucleotides are TGTGCCAGCAGCCGCCCAGGGGGCGCGTACGAGCAGTACTTC.

The V gene is TRBV27, the J gene TRBJ1-5; TRBD1 is a possible D gene (5 bases). The CDR3 is 14 amino acids. Germline V lookup: CDR1 MNHEY, CDR2 SMNVEV (reference sequence). V was clipped by 4 bases and J by 0 bases, with 7 bases between them. In DNA form, the CDR3 reads TGTGCCAGCAGTTCGGGACTTAGCAATCAGCCCCAGCATTTT. Translation gives CASSSGLSNQPQHF.

The chain carries TRBV19 and TRBJ2-2; 16 nucleotides match TRBD2. Germline V gene data show CDR1 as LNHDA and CDR2 as SQIVND (reference sequence). Trimming cost V 6 bases and J 3 bases; bases outside gene matches: 7. The length of the CDR3 is 18 residues. Written as DNA, the CDR3 is TGTGCCAGTAGCGGGACTAGCGGGAGGGCCTCTGACACCGGGGAGCTGTTTTTT. Translating it yields CASSGTSGRASDTGELFF.

This clone occurred a few times. The chain has TRBV11-2 and TRBJ1-2, with 8 bases aligning to TRBD1. With V trimmed by 4 bases and J by 8 bases, 12 bases remained unmatched. The CDR3 contains 15 residues. Germline CDR1 and CDR2: SGHAT and FQNNGV. This chain's CDR3 is CASSSPTTGENGYTF. The CDR3 coding sequence is TGTGCCAGCAGCTCCCCCACGACAGGGGAGAACGGCTACACCTTC. Variable domain in full (rest from reference TRBV11-2 and TRBJ1-2): EAGVAQSPRYKIIEKRQSVAFWCNPISGHATLYWYQQILGQGPKLLIQFQNNGVVDDSQLPKDRFSAERLKGVDSTLKIQPAKLEDSAVYLCASSSPTTGENGYTFGSGTRLTVV.

This clone occurred once. The rearrangement uses TRBV7-8 and TRBJ2-1; 8 bases fit TRBD1. In germline, CDR1 is SGHVS, CDR2 FQNEAQ. V lost 1 base, J lost 14 bases, and 10 bases stayed unmatched. The CDR3 runs 14 residues. The CDR3 nucleotides are TGTGCCAGCAGCTTAGAGGGACAGGCCTGGTGGAAGTTCTTC. The encoded protein is CASSLEGQAWWKFF.

In its sample, this clone was seen a few times. The chain uses TRBV5-5 and TRBJ1-4, with 8 bases lining up with TRBD1. The V gene's germline CDR1 is SGHKS and CDR2 YYEKEE (reference sequence). The CDR3 contains 14 residues. Losses at the gene ends were 3 bases for V and 8 bases for J; bases not matched to a gene: 6. The CDR3 loop is CASSWGDRSEKLFF. DNA of the CDR3: TGTGCCAGCAGCTGGGGGGACAGGTCAGAAAAACTGTTTTTT.